The 9 T cell receptor beta chains below were found in one sample sequenced in a study of blood T cell repertoires in COVID-19. The table came from immunoSEQ multiplex PCR; TCRdb's copy has only in-frame clones and leaves some out. The sample yields a few hundred thousand clones, more than 85% seen once. Sequences were obtained from peripheral blood. The receptors stem from an older woman with COVID-19, enrolled during active disease.

The chain combines TRBV5-5 with TRBJ2-1; D gene ambiguous. The germline V and J ends were trimmed by 4 bases and 9 bases, with 11 bases remaining between them. Germline assignment: CDR1 SGHKS and CDR2 YYEKEE (reference sequence). The CDR3 loop spans 12 amino acids. For the CDR3, the DNA is TGTGCCAGCAGCCTCGGCGGCCCTGAGCAGTTCTTC. Translation: CASSLGGPEQFF.

This chain links TRBV7-3 with TRBJ2-1; 8 bases are a match to TRBD2. From germline, CDR1 is SGHTA and CDR2 FQGTGA. This CDR3 is built from 19 residues. J gave up 0 bases and V 1 base, and 11 bases lay outside the gene matches. The CDR3 spells CASSLRGGRISSSYNEQFF. The CDR3 DNA reads TGTGCCAGCAGCTTAAGAGGCGGGAGGATCTCTAGCTCCTACAATGAGCAGTTCTTC.

CDR3 bases: TGTGCCTGGAGTGTACGGGACTTCAAAAACACCATATATTTT. This gives the protein CAWSVRDFKNTIYF. The chain uses TRBV30 and TRBJ1-3; the D gene is possibly TRBD1 (5 bases). V was trimmed by 0 bases and J by 6 bases, leaving 12 bases between them. Germline CDR1 and CDR2: GTSNPN and SVGIG (reference sequence). The CDR3 is made up of 14 amino acids. Filled out from reference TRBV30 and TRBJ1-3, the complete variable domain reads SQTIHQWPATLVQPVGSPLSLECTVEGTSNPNLYWYRQAAGRGLQLLFYSVGIGQISSEVPQNLSASRPQDRQFILSSKKLLLSDSGFYLCAWSVRDFKNTIYFGEGSWLTVV.

This clone was recorded a few times. This chain connects TRBV11-2 to TRBJ1-1; the match to TRBD1 covers 8 bases. CDR3 size: 16 residues. V trimming: 5 bases; J trimming: 3 bases; junction bases outside the gene matches: 11. From germline, CDR1 is SGHAT and CDR2 FQNNGV. CDR3 nucleotides: TGTGCCAGCAGCACCGGGACAGGATGGTTAGACACTGAAGCTTTCTTT. Amino acid sequence: CASSTGTGWLDTEAFF.

The genes are TRBV7-2 and TRBJ1-2; D is ambiguous. V gave up 6 bases and J gave up 0 bases, with 11 bases separating them. CDR3 length equals 14 residues. Germline V gives CDR1 SGHTA, CDR2 FQGNSA. The CDR3: CASSTNLANYGYTF. Here the CDR3 DNA reads TGTGCCAGCAGTACTAACTTAGCTAACTATGGCTACACCTTC.

The DNA of the CDR3 is TGTGCCAGCAGCCAGGGAGCGGGAGATGGGGAGACCCAGTACTTC. This gives the protein CASSQGAGDGETQYF. This chain connects TRBV4-2 to TRBJ2-5; 8 bases match TRBD2. V was clipped by 3 bases and J by 5 bases; unmatched bases: 8. The CDR3 runs to 15 residues. The germline gives CDR1 LGHNA, CDR2 YNFKEQ.

CDR3 coding DNA: TGTGCCAGCAGCCCCCGGGGACTAGCGGGAGTAGATACGCAGTATTTT. Protein product: CASSPRGLAGVDTQYF. The rearrangement uses TRBV7-9 and TRBJ2-3, with 14 bases fitting TRBD2. The CDR3 runs to 16 residues. V trimming: 5 bases; J trimming: 5 bases; junction bases outside the gene matches: 6. Germline V gene lookup returns CDR1 SEHNR and CDR2 FQNEAQ (reference sequence). The full variable domain, its missing parts supplied by reference TRBV7-9 and TRBJ2-3, is DTGVSQNPRHKITKRGQNVTFRCDPISEHNRLYWYRQTLGQGPEFLTYFQNEAQLEKSRLLSDRFSAERPKGSFSTLEIQRTEQGDSAMYLCASSPRGLAGVDTQYFGPGTRLTVL.

DNA of the CDR3: TGTGCCAGCTCACGTGACTTGTCCTACGAGCAGTACTTC. Protein: CASSRDLSYEQYF. The chain employs TRBV6-5 and TRBJ2-7; D not certain. CDR1 and CDR2 from the germline V gene are MNHEY and SVGAGI. The CDR3 sequence is 13 residues long. V lost 8 bases, J lost 1 base, and 12 bases lay in between.

The CDR3 sequence: CASSRVSGLAKNIQYF. CDR3 coding DNA: TGTGCCAGCAGCCGAGTTTCAGGATTAGCCAAAAACATTCAGTACTTC. This rearrangement joins TRBV7-8 to TRBJ2-4; D is undetermined. Germline CDR1 and CDR2: SGHVS and FQNEAQ. This CDR3 has 16 amino acids. The V end was cut by 5 bases, the J end by 0 bases, with 14 bases between.